This entry lists 5 T cell receptor beta chains sequenced from one sample in a study of CDR3 diversity in severe acne. TCRdb fed the PCR reads into MiXCR, producing one record per CDR3 protein. The repertoire includes more than 70,000 distinct CDR3 sequences, roughly half of them detected once, and 9.5% to 13% sits in the top ten. Sequencing input: blood. These receptors were taken from a male donor in good health, serving as a control.

This clonotype was found many times. This chain uses TRBV5-4 with TRBJ2-7, with 7 positions matching TRBD1. CDR3 size: 13 residues. J lost 2 bases, V lost 3 bases, and 2 bases had no gene match. Germline V gives CDR1 SGHNT, CDR2 YYREEE (reference sequence). The CDR3 loop reads CASSWTGTYEQYF. For the CDR3, the DNA is TGTGCCAGCAGCTGGACAGGTACCTACGAGCAGTACTTC.

In this sample, this clonotype turned up a few times. The gene calls are TRBV7-6 and TRBJ2-2; D gene ambiguous. CDR3 size: 16 residues. V gave up 5 bases and J gave up 0 bases, with 13 bases separating them. Per germline, CDR1 SGHVS and CDR2 FNYEAQ. CDR3 in amino acids: CASSQTAGSNTGELFF. The CDR3 DNA follows: TGTGCCAGCAGCCAAACGGCTGGGTCGAACACCGGGGAGCTGTTTTTT.

On this clonotype itself: One end of the junction varies from germline; a read error may be responsible. The chain combines TRBV10-3 with TRBJ2-2; D gene uncertain. The CDR3 covers 13 residues. Germline V lookup: CDR1 ENHRY, CDR2 SYGVKD. The CDR3: CASSEQGTGELFF. In DNA form, the CDR3 reads TGTGCCAGCAGTGAACAAGGGACCGGGGAGCTGTTTTTT.

The rearrangement joins TRBV7-9 to TRBJ2-7; 8 bases agree with TRBD1. The CDR3 sequence is 18 residues long. V lost 8 bases to trimming and J lost 3 bases; unmatched junction nucleotides: 21. Germline V gene data show CDR1 as SEHNR and CDR2 as FQNEAQ (reference sequence). This CDR3 reads CASGGTGTGGNHGYEQYF. CDR3 DNA: TGTGCCAGCGGGGGGACCGGGACAGGCGGGAACCACGGCTACGAGCAGTACTTC.

This clonotype was counted ten times or more. The chain joins TRBV27 to TRBJ1-2; D is ambiguous. Germline V gene sequence: CDR1 MNHEY, CDR2 SMNVEV (reference sequence). V shed 6 bases and J shed 7 bases, with 12 bases lying between them. The CDR3 extends over 12 amino acids. CDR3 DNA: TGTGCCAGCAGGGGTCGTGTGAGTGGCTACACCTTC. It translates to CASRGRVSGYTF.